These T cell receptor beta chains were read from a single sample in a study of T cells in Graves' hyperthyroidism and ophthalmopathy. Each CDR3 protein is one row after TCRdb ran MiXCR on the multiplex PCR reads. The table shows 370,000 or so distinct CDR3 sequences, with around a quarter occurring only once. Sequenced material: blood. The receptor source for this set is a man aged 45-65 years with Graves' hyperthyroidism. The CDR3 runs from the conserved cysteine through the conserved F or W. The D gene is left open where the match is weak. The listing skips clone size in some rows; elsewhere it reads once, few, many or a size class.

d_gene: NA
j_gene: TRBJ1-1
abundance: few
v_gene: TRBV7-9
CDR3aa: CASSLALGDTEAFF
CDR3nt: TGTGCCAGCAGCTTAGCGCTCGGGGACACTGAAGCTTTCTTT

d_gene: NA
j_gene: TRBJ2-7
abundance: many
v_gene: TRBV5-5
CDR3aa: CASSLERGGSYEQYF
CDR3nt: TGTGCCAGCAGCTTGGAAAGGGGGGGTTCCTACGAGCAGTACTTC

d_gene: NA
j_gene: TRBJ1-5
abundance: few
v_gene: TRBV20-1
CDR3aa: CSARVAFNQPQHF
CDR3nt: TGCAGTGCTAGAGTCGCCTTCAATCAGCCCCAGCATTTT

d_gene: NA
j_gene: TRBJ2-7
abundance: few
v_gene: TRBV19
CDR3aa: CASRKTEWEQYEQYF
CDR3nt: TGTGCCAGCCGAAAAACAGAGTGGGAGCAGTACGAGCAGTACTTC

d_gene: NA
j_gene: TRBJ2-3
abundance: NA
v_gene: TRBV6-1
CDR3aa: CASSSRLIGDTQYF
CDR3nt: TGTGCCAGCAGTTCCCGGTTGATAGGAGATACGCAGTATTTT

d_gene: NA
j_gene: TRBJ2-3
abundance: many
v_gene: TRBV11-2
CDR3aa: CASSLRRDLGHTQYF
CDR3nt: TGTGCCAGCAGCTTAAGGCGCGACTTGGGGCATACGCAGTATTTT

d_gene: NA
j_gene: TRBJ1-2
abundance: NA
v_gene: TRBV12-5
CDR3aa: CASGLIFNGYTF
CDR3nt: TGTGCTAGTGGTTTGATCTTTAACGGCTACACCTTC

d_gene: NA
j_gene: TRBJ2-3
abundance: NA
v_gene: TRBV7-9
CDR3aa: CASSLVGQEDTQYF
CDR3nt: TGTGCCAGCAGCCTGGTAGGGCAGGAGGATACGCAGTATTTT

d_gene: NA
j_gene: TRBJ1-1
abundance: NA
v_gene: TRBV6-1
CDR3aa: CASSEIGPYGAFF
CDR3nt: TGTGCCAGCAGTGAAATCGGACCTTATGGAGCTTTCTTT

d_gene: TRBD2
j_gene: TRBJ2-7
abundance: NA
v_gene: TRBV5-1
CDR3aa: CASSRGLAGTTYEQYF
CDR3nt: TGCGCCAGCAGCCGGGGACTAGCGGGGACTACCTACGAGCAGTACTTC

d_gene: NA
j_gene: TRBJ1-2
abundance: many
v_gene: TRBV6-1
CDR3aa: CASSGKVGYTF
CDR3nt: TGTGCCAGCAGCGGAAAAGTCGGCTACACCTTC

d_gene: TRBD1
j_gene: TRBJ2-1
abundance: NA
v_gene: TRBV7-9
CDR3aa: CASARDSSYNEQFF
CDR3nt: TGTGCCAGCGCGAGGGACAGCTCCTACAATGAGCAGTTCTTC

d_gene: NA
j_gene: TRBJ1-2
abundance: few
v_gene: TRBV10-3
CDR3aa: CAISPAGMDYGYTF
CDR3nt: TGTGCCATCAGTCCCGCAGGTATGGACTATGGCTACACCTTC

d_gene: NA
j_gene: TRBJ1-2
abundance: NA
v_gene: TRBV7-3
CDR3aa: CASSSPDSYGYTF
CDR3nt: TGTGCCAGCAGCTCACCGGACAGCTATGGCTACACCTTC

d_gene: NA
j_gene: TRBJ2-5
abundance: NA
v_gene: TRBV27
CDR3aa: CANSLAGMQETQYF
CDR3nt: TGTGCCAACAGTCTGGCAGGAATGCAAGAGACCCAGTACTTC

d_gene: NA
j_gene: TRBJ2-1
abundance: few
v_gene: TRBV5-1
CDR3aa: CASSPTGKRYNEQFF
CDR3nt: TGCGCCAGCAGCCCGACAGGAAAGCGTTACAATGAGCAGTTCTTC

d_gene: TRBD2
j_gene: TRBJ2-2
abundance: NA
v_gene: TRBV5-1
CDR3aa: CASSWTSRNTGELFF
CDR3nt: TGCGCCAGCAGCTGGACTAGCAGGAACACCGGGGAGCTGTTTTTT

d_gene: TRBD1
j_gene: TRBJ1-1
abundance: many
v_gene: TRBV28
CDR3aa: CASRLTGGDTEAFF
CDR3nt: TGTGCCAGCAGGCTCACAGGGGGGGACACTGAAGCTTTCTTT

d_gene: NA
j_gene: TRBJ2-7
abundance: NA
v_gene: TRBV5-1
CDR3aa: CASSVQADGKEQYF
CDR3nt: TGCGCCAGCAGCGTTCAAGCGGACGGGAAGGAGCAGTACTTC

d_gene: NA
j_gene: TRBJ2-1
abundance: NA
v_gene: TRBV7-4
CDR3aa: CASSPGAGRETNNEQFF
CDR3nt: TGTGCCAGCAGCCCTGGGGCGGGACGGGAGACCAACAATGAGCAGTTCTTC

d_gene: TRBD1
j_gene: TRBJ1-1
abundance: few
v_gene: TRBV7-2
CDR3aa: CAGSAGGGDEAFF
CDR3nt: TGTGCCGGCAGCGCAGGGGGAGGAGATGAAGCTTTCTTT

d_gene: NA
j_gene: TRBJ1-3
abundance: NA
v_gene: TRBV28
CDR3aa: CASSLLSFPGNTIHF
CDR3nt: TGTGCCAGCAGTTTACTTTCCTTCCCTGGAAACACCATACATTTT

d_gene: TRBD2
j_gene: TRBJ2-3
abundance: few
v_gene: TRBV28
CDR3aa: CASSRGGAWDTQYF
CDR3nt: TGTGCCAGCAGCCGGGGGGGGGCTTGGGATACGCAGTATTTT

d_gene: NA
j_gene: TRBJ2-7
abundance: NA
v_gene: TRBV6-2/TRBV6-3
CDR3aa: CASSGVTGIFYEQYF
CDR3nt: TGTGCCAGCAGCGGCGTGACAGGTATCTTCTACGAGCAGTACTTC

d_gene: TRBD2
j_gene: TRBJ2-3
abundance: NA
v_gene: TRBV7-2
CDR3aa: CASRRTGTSGTTDTQYF
CDR3nt: TGTGCCAGCAGGCGAACCGGGACTAGCGGGACCACAGATACGCAGTATTTT